This T cell receptor (beta chain) was captured in a study of blood T cell repertoires in COVID-19. Study-wide context: The analysed material was cDNA or gDNA that came from T cells, B-cell-depleted T cells, or PBMCs.

Worth noting for this clone: Within the sample, other DNA sequences also encode this same CDR3.

This CDR3 region has 14 residues. Per germline, CDR1 MGHRA and CDR2 YSYEKL. The germline V and J ends were trimmed by 4 bases and 1 base, with 8 bases remaining between them. In the original analysis: Reference gene primer amplification gave estimated nucleated cell counts. Data came from immunoSEQ multiplex PCR; TCRdb stores just in-frame clones and leaves some out. V and J calls and clone size are given by that table; D and trimming were obtained from the DNA. The sample has 120,000 to 150,000 clones; 81% are singletons. V usage is TRBV4-1 and J usage is TRBJ1-5, with a possible D match to TRBD1 (6 bases). Sequencing was done on a sample of peripheral blood. The sequence derives from a human donor with acute or convalescent COVID-19. The donor label of this sample is uncertain. Here the CDR3 DNA reads TGCGCCAGCAGCCTCCAGGGGAGCAATCAGCCCCAGCATTTT. Translated: CASSLQGSNQPQHF.